What follows are 12 T cell receptor beta chains derived from one specimen sequenced in a study of beta chain features in type 1 diabetes. General study points: Significant though moderate, a shortening of TCRB CDR3s appeared in all four CD4+ subsets of Type 1 diabetes patients.

Reverse transcribing all isolated RNA meant expressed TCRB transcripts were sequenced. The repertoire was sequenced with immunoSEQ multiplex PCR; TCRdb's copy has only in-frame clones and lacks some. The data show some 170,000 clones, with roughly 59% seen just once and about 0.1% held by the top ten. Antigens for these TCRs are unknown. Material for sequencing was naive CD4+ T cells from blood. These TCRs come from a man aged 30 to 45 with type 1 diabetes.

The rearrangement uses TRBV18 and TRBJ1-2; the D gene is possibly TRBD1 (5 bases). The germline V and J ends were trimmed by 6 bases and 4 bases, with 12 bases remaining between them. The CDR3 is 13 amino acids. CDR1 KGHSH and CDR2 LQKENI come from the germline V gene. CDR3 nucleotide sequence: TGTGCCAGCTCTCTTGACAGTGGCTATGGCTACACCTTC. Encoded protein: CASSLDSGYGYTF. The full variable domain, its missing parts supplied by reference TRBV18 and TRBJ1-2, is NAGVMQNPRHLVRRRGQEARLRCSPMKGHSHVYWYRQLPEEGLKFMVYLQKENIIDESGMPKERFSAEFPKEGPSILRIQQVVRGDSAAYFCASSLDSGYGYTFGSGTRLTVV.

The J gene is TRBJ2-7, the V gene TRBV20-1; D is undetermined. Germline assignment: CDR1 DFQATT and CDR2 SNEGSKA (reference sequence). The ends were cut back, 3 bases at V and 4 bases at J, with 7 bases in the middle. This CDR3 contains 11 residues. CDR3 sequence reads: CSASQQYEQYF. In DNA, the CDR3 is TGCAGTGCTAGTCAGCAATACGAGCAGTACTTC.

J is TRBJ2-2 and V is TRBV6-6; perhaps TRBD1 as D (5 bases). V was clipped by 4 bases and J by 3 bases, with 9 bases between them. The germline CDR1 and CDR2 sequences are MNHNY and SVGAGI (reference sequence). The CDR3 loop spans 14 amino acids. This CDR3 reads CASSSDRYTGELFF. DNA of the CDR3: TGTGCCAGCAGTTCAGACAGATACACCGGGGAGCTGTTTTTT.

This sequence joins TRBV5-4 and TRBJ2-3, with 10 bases aligning to TRBD2. V lost 4 bases to trimming and J lost 4 bases; unmatched junction nucleotides: 6. The CDR3 runs 15 residues. Germline lookup yields CDR1 SGHNT and CDR2 YYREEE (reference sequence). The CDR3: CASSLSGGASDTQYF. The CDR3 DNA is TGTGCCAGCAGCCTGAGCGGGGGGGCGTCAGATACGCAGTATTTT.

The gene calls are TRBV7-9 and TRBJ2-7; no clear D gene. Germline-derived CDR1 and CDR2 are SEHNR and FQNEAQ (reference sequence). Trimming cost V 3 bases and J 2 bases, with 14 bases left between them. This CDR3 contains 15 residues. Here the CDR3 DNA reads TGTGCCAGCAGCTTCTCGGTAGCTATCACCTACGAGCAGTACTTC. Translating it yields CASSFSVAITYEQYF.

The chain recombines TRBV29-1 with TRBJ2-1; 9 positions match TRBD2. Germline values: CDR1 SQVTM, CDR2 ANQGSEA. Unmatched junction bases numbered 4, after V lost 3 bases and J lost 4 bases. The length of the CDR3 is 14 residues. The CDR3: CSVDRLAAYNEQFF. In nucleotides, the CDR3 is TGCAGCGTTGACAGACTAGCGGCTTACAATGAGCAGTTCTTC.

This clone was found a few times. The chain has TRBV21-1 and TRBJ1-1; the table's D call TRBD1 went unverified against the DNA. TRBV21-1 is reported as a pseudogene. The CDR3 extends over 16 amino acids. The CDR3 is CASSKALVQANTEAFF. CDR3 DNA: TGTGCCAGCAGCAAAGCGCTCGTGCAGGCGAACACTGAAGCTTTCTTT.

This sequence joins TRBV23-1 and TRBJ1-1; D is perhaps TRBD1 (5 bases). TRBV23-1 is flagged as an ORF with uncertain function. This CDR3 spans 13 amino acids. Trimming cost V 2 bases and J 13 bases, with 17 bases left between them. The CDR3 region is CASSQPVGTEGFF. For the CDR3, the DNA is TGCGCCAGCAGTCAACCGGTTGGGACTGAGGGTTTCTTT.

This clone showed up just a few times. The gene calls are TRBV4-1 and TRBJ2-6, with TRBD2 as a possible D gene (5 bases). Germline CDR1 and CDR2: MGHRA and YSYEKL. The CDR3 has 15 amino acids. The V gene lost 0 bases and the J gene lost 2 bases, with 5 bases spanning the gap. CDR3 sequence (DNA): TGCGCCAGCAGCCAAGACGGGGCTGGGGCCAACGTCCTGACTTTC. This translates into CASSQDGAGANVLTF.

This clone was observed a handful of times. This chain connects TRBV13 to TRBJ2-3; D possibly corresponds to TRBD2 (6 bases). Germline CDR1 PRHDT, CDR2 FYEKMQ (reference sequence). The CDR3 totals 14 residues. V was trimmed by 3 bases and J by 4 bases, leaving 11 bases between them. CDR3 protein: CASSLGGSADTQYF. The CDR3 bases are TGTGCCAGCAGCTTGGGAGGATCGGCAGATACGCAGTATTTT.

The V gene is TRBV4-3, the J gene TRBJ1-5, with TRBD1 as a possible D gene (5 bases). The V end was cut by 0 bases, the J end by 9 bases, with 12 bases between. This CDR3 region has 14 residues. Germline-derived CDR1 and CDR2 are LGHNA and YSLEER. The CDR3 is CASSQEQGLGPQHF. CDR3 nucleotide sequence: TGCGCCAGCAGCCAAGAGCAGGGCCTAGGGCCCCAGCATTTT.

V gene TRBV29-1 combines with J gene TRBJ2-2; tentatively, D is TRBD1 (6 bases). The CDR3 covers 14 residues. Germline lookup yields CDR1 SQVTM and CDR2 ANQGSEA. Here the CDR3 reads CGARGTKNTGELFF. The CDR3, as DNA: TGCGGCGCGAGGGGGACAAAGAACACCGGGGAGCTGTTTTTT.